The following is a T cell receptor beta chain sequence with its context. This clone has a single count. Its antigen target is currently unknown. Per-base qualities were not stored, and no clone one base away is much larger. The entry originates in a study of a mutant IDH1 vaccine in newly diagnosed glioma (dated by TCRdb to 2020 to 2023). For context, the study as a whole: Patients received eight vaccinations in weeks 1, 3, 5, 7, 11, 15, 19 and 23, corresponding to visits V03 through V10. Of the 32 patients who were treated, about 60% were male and approximately 38% were female, and the mean age was around 41 years. Peripheral blood was drawn at six visits: V03 (baseline), V05, V07, V10, V12 and V13. Before enrollment, patients had received standard therapy of radiotherapy alone, temozolomide alone, or radiochemotherapy with temozolomide; most received the combination. Vaccination started 4-6 weeks after radiotherapy alone, or was given together with temozolomide cycles in the groups whose treatment included chemotherapy. Longitudinal TCRB deep sequencing was done for fewer than 30 treated patients, wherever samples were available for exploratory analyses. The research as a whole found: Vaccine-induced immune responses across multiple MHC alleles were detected in approximately 93% of patients. PBMC samples for TCRB deep sequencing were selected based on availability. The authors noted that analyses of patient blood samples could not be reproduced because of sample limitations. Changes in the top peripheral T cell clonotypes picked up by TCRB sequencing did not appear to be linked to pseudoprogression.

From a lookup of the germline V gene (reference sequence), CDR1 and CDR2 are LNHNV and YYDKDF. At the junction V is shortened by 4 bases and J by 11 bases; bases outside the gene matches: 8. Including cysteine and phenylalanine, the CDR3 has 15 amino acids. The only DNA kept is the CDR3, 45 bases in frame from the first base. The library was produced with the immunoSEQ multiplex PCR assay. The hsTCRB Kit was used according to the manufacturer's protocol to amplify rearranged TCR beta chain sequences. TCRB libraries were sequenced on an Illumina MiSeq. On the study's bioinformatics: The kit vendor's proprietary platform handled demultiplexing, trimming and gene mapping. The table was pulled from immuneACCESS by TCRdb, which kept in-frame rearrangements only. Such tables lose some clones; where checked, under half of the loss comes from unresolved V genes, and the rest has no known cause. V and J calls and clone size come straight from that table; D and trimming were deduced from the DNA. Within this sample are over 50,000 clones, with about 90% of them counted one time only. The top ten hold about 4.6% of the sample.

The meaning of the sample's time point label: week 5, during vaccination. Each vaccine dose, consisting of 300 ug of a 20-mer mutant IDH1 peptide in Montanide, was administered subcutaneously with topical imiquimod. The donors had newly diagnosed IDH1-mutant astrocytomas of WHO grade 3 or 4 that showed loss of nuclear ATRX. The samples were drawn from NOA16, a multicentre, single-arm, open-label phase I trial in Germany that tested a mutant IDH1 peptide vaccine in humans for the first time. Genomic DNA for TCRB sequencing was isolated from EDTA blood with the DNeasy Blood and Tissue Kit. This TCR was sampled from a woman aged 40 to 50 with glioma. The sequences come from PBMCs, collected from a glioma patient whose treatment included an IDH1 peptide vaccine. Rearrangement joined TRBV15 to TRBJ1-6; 10 bases in the junction line up with TRBD1. The nucleotide sequence reads TGTGCCACCAGCATCAGGACAGGGGGGATAACACCCCTCCACTTT. Its product reads: CATSIRTGGITPLHF. Reference TRBV15 and TRBJ1-6 genes cover what lies past the CDR3, so the full variable domain is DAMVIQNPRYQVTQFGKPVTLSCSQTLNHNVMYWYQQKSSQAPKLLFHYYDKDFNNEADTPDNFQSRRPNTSFCFLDIRSPGLGDTAMYLCATSIRTGGITPLHFGNGTRLTVT.